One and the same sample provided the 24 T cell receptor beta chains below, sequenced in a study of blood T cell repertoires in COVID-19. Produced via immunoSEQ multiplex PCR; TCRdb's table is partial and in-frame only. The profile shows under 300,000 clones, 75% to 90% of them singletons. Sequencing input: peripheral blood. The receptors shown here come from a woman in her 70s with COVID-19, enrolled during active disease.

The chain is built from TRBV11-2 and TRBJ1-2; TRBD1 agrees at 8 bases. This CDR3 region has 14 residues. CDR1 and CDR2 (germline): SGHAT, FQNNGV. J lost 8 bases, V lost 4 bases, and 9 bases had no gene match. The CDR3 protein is CASSSPGTGMGYTF. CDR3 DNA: TGTGCCAGCAGCTCCCCCGGGACAGGCATGGGCTACACCTTC.

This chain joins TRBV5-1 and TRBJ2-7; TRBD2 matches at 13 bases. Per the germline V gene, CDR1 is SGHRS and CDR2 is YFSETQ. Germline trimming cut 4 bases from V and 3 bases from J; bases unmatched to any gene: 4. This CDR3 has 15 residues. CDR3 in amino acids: CASSPTSGGYYEQYF. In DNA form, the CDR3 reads TGCGCCAGCAGCCCGACTAGCGGGGGGTACTACGAGCAGTACTTC.

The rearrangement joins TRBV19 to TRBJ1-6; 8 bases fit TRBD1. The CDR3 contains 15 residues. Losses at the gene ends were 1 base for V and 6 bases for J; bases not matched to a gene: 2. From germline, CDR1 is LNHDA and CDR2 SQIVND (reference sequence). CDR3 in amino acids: CASSIGTGLNSPLHF. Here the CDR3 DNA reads TGTGCCAGTAGTATAGGGACAGGGCTTAATTCACCCCTCCACTTT.

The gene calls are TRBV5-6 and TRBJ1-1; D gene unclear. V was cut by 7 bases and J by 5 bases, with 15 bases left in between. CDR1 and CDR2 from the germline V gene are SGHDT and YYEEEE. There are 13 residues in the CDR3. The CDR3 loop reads CASSPREWTEAFF. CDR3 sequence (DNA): TGTGCCAGCTCTCCCCGTGAGTGGACTGAAGCTTTCTTT.

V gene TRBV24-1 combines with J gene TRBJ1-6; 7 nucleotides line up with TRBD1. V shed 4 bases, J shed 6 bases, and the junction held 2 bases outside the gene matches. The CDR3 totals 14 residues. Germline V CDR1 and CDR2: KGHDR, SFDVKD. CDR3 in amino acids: CATSEAGGNSPLHF. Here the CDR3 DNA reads TGTGCCACCAGTGAGGCAGGGGGTAATTCACCCCTCCACTTT.

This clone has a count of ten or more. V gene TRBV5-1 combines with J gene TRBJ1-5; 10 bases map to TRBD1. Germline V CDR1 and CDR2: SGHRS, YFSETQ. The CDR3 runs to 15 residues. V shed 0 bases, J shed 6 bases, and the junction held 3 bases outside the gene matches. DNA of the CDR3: TGCGCCAGCAGCTTGGAAGGGACAGGGGCTCAGCCCCAGCATTTT. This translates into CASSLEGTGAQPQHF.

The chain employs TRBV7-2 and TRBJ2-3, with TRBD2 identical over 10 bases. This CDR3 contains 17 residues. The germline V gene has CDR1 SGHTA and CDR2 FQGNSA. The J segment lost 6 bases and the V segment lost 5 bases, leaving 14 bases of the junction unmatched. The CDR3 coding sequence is TGTGCCAGCAGCCTCCGGGGCGAGCGGGGGGGCCCCGATACGCAGTATTTT. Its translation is CASSLRGERGGPDTQYF.

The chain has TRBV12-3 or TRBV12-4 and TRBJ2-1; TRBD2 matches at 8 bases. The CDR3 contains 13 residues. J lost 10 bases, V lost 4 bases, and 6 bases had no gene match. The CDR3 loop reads CASSSTSGGEQFF. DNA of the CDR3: TGTGCCAGCAGTTCAACTAGCGGCGGCGAGCAGTTCTTC.

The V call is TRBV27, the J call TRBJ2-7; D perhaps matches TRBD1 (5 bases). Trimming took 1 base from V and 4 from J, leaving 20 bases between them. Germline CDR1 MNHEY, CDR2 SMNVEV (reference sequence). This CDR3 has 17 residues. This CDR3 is CASSLYHLAGSNYEQYF. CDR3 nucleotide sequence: TGTGCCAGCAGTTTATATCATCTTGCAGGGTCAAATTACGAGCAGTACTTC.

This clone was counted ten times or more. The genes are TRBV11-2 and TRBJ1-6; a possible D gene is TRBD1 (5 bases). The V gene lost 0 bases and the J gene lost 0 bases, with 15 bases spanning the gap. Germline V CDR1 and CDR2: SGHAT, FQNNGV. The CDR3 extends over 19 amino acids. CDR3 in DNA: TGTGCCAGCAGCTTAGATCACAGGCCCATTAGCTCCTATAATTCACCCCTCCACTTT. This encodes CASSLDHRPISSYNSPLHF.

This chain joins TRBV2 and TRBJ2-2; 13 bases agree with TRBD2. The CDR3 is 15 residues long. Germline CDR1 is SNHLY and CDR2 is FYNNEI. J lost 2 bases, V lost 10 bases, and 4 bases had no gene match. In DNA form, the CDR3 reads TGTGCCACCCGGACTAGCGGGGGAAACACCGGGGAGCTGTTTTTT. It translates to CATRTSGGNTGELFF.

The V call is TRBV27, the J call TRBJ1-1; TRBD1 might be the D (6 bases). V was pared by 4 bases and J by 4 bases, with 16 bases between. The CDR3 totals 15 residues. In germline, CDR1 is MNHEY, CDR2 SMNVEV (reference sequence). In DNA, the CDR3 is TGTGCCAGCAGTTCTGCGACAGGAGGAGTCACTGAAGCTTTCTTT. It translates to CASSSATGGVTEAFF.

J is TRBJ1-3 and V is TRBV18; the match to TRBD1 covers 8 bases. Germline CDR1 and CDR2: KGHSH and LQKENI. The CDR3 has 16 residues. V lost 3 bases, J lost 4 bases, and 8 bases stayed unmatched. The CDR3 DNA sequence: TGTGCCAGCTCACCGACAGGGGCCAATATCGGAAACACCATATATTTT. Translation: CASSPTGANIGNTIYF.

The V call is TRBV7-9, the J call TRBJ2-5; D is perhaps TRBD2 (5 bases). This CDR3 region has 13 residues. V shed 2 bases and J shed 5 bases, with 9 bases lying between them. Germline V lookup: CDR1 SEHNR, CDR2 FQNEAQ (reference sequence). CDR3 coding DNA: TGTGCCAGCAGCTTACGAGGGCTGGAGACCCAGTACTTC. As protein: CASSLRGLETQYF.

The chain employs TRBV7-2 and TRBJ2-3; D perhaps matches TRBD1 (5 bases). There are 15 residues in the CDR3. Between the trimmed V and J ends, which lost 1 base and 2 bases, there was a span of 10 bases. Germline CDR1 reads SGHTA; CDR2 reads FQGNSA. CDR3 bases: TGTGCCAGCAGCTTAGGGGGCCAACTCACAGATACGCAGTATTTT. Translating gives CASSLGGQLTDTQYF.

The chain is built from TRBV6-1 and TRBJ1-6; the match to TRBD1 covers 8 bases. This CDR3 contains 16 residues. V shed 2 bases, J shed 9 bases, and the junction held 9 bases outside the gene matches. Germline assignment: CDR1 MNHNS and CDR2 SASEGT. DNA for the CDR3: TGTGCCAGCAGTGAAAGAGGACAGGGTGGATTTTCACCCCTCCACTTT. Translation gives CASSERGQGGFSPLHF.

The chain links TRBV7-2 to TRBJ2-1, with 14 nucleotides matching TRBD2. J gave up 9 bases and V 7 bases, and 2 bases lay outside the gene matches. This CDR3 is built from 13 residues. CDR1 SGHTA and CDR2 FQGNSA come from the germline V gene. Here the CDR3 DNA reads TGTGCCAGCACCGGACTAGCGGGGGGTGAGCAGTTCTTC. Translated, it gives CASTGLAGGEQFF.

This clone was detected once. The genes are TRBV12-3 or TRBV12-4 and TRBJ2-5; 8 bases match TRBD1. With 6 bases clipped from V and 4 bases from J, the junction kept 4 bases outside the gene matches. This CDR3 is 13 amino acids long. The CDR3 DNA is TGTGCCAGCAGCCCAGGGGGCGGAGAGACCCAGTACTTC. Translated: CASSPGGGETQYF.

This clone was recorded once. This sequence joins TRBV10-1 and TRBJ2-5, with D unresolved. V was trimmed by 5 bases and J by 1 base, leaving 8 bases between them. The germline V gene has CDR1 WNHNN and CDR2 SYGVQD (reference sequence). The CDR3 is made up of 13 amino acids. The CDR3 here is CASSRVVQETQYF. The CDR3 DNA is TGCGCCAGCAGTCGGGTAGTCCAAGAGACCCAGTACTTC.

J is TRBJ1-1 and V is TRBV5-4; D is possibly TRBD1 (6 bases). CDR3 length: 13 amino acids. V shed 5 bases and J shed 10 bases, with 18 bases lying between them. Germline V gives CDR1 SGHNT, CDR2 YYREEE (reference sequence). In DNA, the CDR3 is TGTGCCAGCAGGTCCACAGGGACAATGGGAGCTTTCTTT. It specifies CASRSTGTMGAFF.

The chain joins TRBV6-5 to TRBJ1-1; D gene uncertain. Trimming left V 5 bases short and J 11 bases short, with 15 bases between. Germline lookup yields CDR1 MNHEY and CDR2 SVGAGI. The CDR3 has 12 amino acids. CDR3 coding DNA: TGTGCCAGCAGTCCCGCAGGTGAGAAGGCTTTCTTT. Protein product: CASSPAGEKAFF.

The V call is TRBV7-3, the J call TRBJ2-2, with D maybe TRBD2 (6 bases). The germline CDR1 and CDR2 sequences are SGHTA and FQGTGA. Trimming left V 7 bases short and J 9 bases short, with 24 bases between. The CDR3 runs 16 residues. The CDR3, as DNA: TGTGCCAGCACCCGGGGGTCCCCCTCGAGGGCCAGGGAGCTGTTTTTT. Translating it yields CASTRGSPSRARELFF.

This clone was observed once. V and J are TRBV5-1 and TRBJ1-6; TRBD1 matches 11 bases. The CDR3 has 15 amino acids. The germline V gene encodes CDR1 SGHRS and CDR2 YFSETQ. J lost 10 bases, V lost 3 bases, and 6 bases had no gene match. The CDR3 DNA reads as TGCGCCAGCAGCTCCGGGACAGGGGGGATCTCACCCCTCCACTTT. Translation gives CASSSGTGGISPLHF. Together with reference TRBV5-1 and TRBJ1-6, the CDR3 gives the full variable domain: KAGVTQTPRYLIKTRGQQVTLSCSPISGHRSVSWYQQTPGQGLQFLFEYFSETQRNKGNFPGRFSGRQFSNSRSEMNVSTLELGDSALYLCASSSGTGGISPLHFGNGTRLTVT.

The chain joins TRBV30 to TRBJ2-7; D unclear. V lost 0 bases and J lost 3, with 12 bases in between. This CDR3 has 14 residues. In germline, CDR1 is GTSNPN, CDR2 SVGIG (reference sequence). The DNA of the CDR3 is TGTGCCTGGAGTGTACGGGTGGTGGACTACGAGCAGTACTTC. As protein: CAWSVRVVDYEQYF.